The 29 T cell receptor beta chains in this list originate from one sample, sequenced in a study of CD8+ T cells in alopecia areata. Reverse transcribed after extraction, RNA yielded cDNA as the sequencing template. Sequencing used immunoSEQ multiplex PCR; TCRdb keeps in-frame clones, though not all of them. Of 100,000 to 150,000 clones listed, approximately 57% are singletons. Treatment reported: oral pan-JAK inhibitor, 5-10 mg twice daily. Material: CD4+ T cells sorted from blood, obtained at week 4, from a patient treated with tofacitinib. These receptors were obtained from a human donor with alopecia areata.

This chain joins TRBV4-3 and TRBJ1-6; weak D call: TRBD1 (6 bases). Germline V gene lookup returns CDR1 LGHNA and CDR2 YSLEER. The V end lost 0 bases, the J end lost 5 bases, and 11 bases lay between the germline ends. This CDR3 comprises 16 residues. The DNA for the CDR3 is TGCGCCAGCAGCCAAGATATACAGGGTGATAATTCACCCCTCCACTTT. Encoded protein: CASSQDIQGDNSPLHF.

The J gene is TRBJ2-1, the V gene TRBV28; TRBD1 is a possible D gene (5 bases). Germline CDR1 reads MDHEN; CDR2 reads SYDVKM. Trimming cost V 4 bases and J 6 bases, with 13 bases left between them. This CDR3 spans 14 amino acids. DNA of the CDR3: TGTGCCAGCAGTTCACCAGGGATCGGCAATGAGCAGTTCTTC. This sequence encodes CASSSPGIGNEQFF.

This sequence joins TRBV5-1 and TRBJ2-3, with D perhaps assigned TRBD1 or TRBD2 (5 bases each). The CDR3 is made up of 14 amino acids. The V gene lost 1 base and the J gene lost 4 bases, with 10 bases spanning the gap. The V gene's germline CDR1 is SGHRS and CDR2 YFSETQ. CDR3 DNA: TGCGCCAGCAGCTTGAGCCAGGGACCAGATACGCAGTATTTT. This codes for CASSLSQGPDTQYF.

J is TRBJ1-2 and V is TRBV29-1; D remains unclear. Trimming removed 2 bases at V and 8 bases at J, with 9 bases between. Germline CDR1 SQVTM, CDR2 ANQGSEA. This CDR3 contains 11 residues. The CDR3 nucleotides are TGCAGCGTTGAAAGCCGGAACGGCTACACCTTC. Protein: CSVESRNGYTF.

The genes are TRBV4-2 and TRBJ1-1; a possible D gene is TRBD1 (5 bases). Deletions cut 3 bases from V and 4 bases from J, with 12 bases between. Per the germline V gene, CDR1 is LGHNA and CDR2 is YNFKEQ. The CDR3 has 14 residues. Written as DNA, the CDR3 is TGTGCCAGCAGCCATCCTCAGGGCGGCACTGAAGCTTTCTTT. Its translation: CASSHPQGGTEAFF.

This chain joins TRBV30 and TRBJ2-1; TRBD2 agrees at 10 bases. This CDR3 region has 16 residues. Trimming took 0 bases from V and 5 from J; bases not matched to a gene: 7. Germline assignment: CDR1 GTSNPN and CDR2 SVGIG (reference sequence). CDR3 amino acids: CAWSVGAGGANNEQFF. In DNA form, the CDR3 reads TGTGCCTGGAGTGTAGGAGCGGGAGGGGCCAACAATGAGCAGTTCTTC.

This chain connects TRBV7-2 to TRBJ2-2, with D maybe TRBD2 (6 bases). The germline CDR1 and CDR2 sequences are SGHTA and FQGNSA. The CDR3 totals 13 residues. With 5 bases removed from V and 6 bases from J, the gap between germline ends came to 10 bases. CDR3 coding DNA: TGTGCCAGCAGCCTACGGGACTCCGGGGAGCTGTTTTTT. Its translation: CASSLRDSGELFF.

In this sample, this clone turned up a few times. The J gene is TRBJ1-1, the V gene TRBV29-1; the D gene is possibly TRBD1 (5 bases). Germline CDR1 is SQVTM and CDR2 is ANQGSEA. V was trimmed by 8 bases and J by 3 bases, leaving 19 bases between them. The CDR3 sequence is 14 residues long. CDR3 residues: CSSTGGRADTEAFF. The CDR3 nucleotides are TGCAGCTCTACCGGAGGCAGGGCAGACACTGAAGCTTTCTTT.

This clone was seen more than once but under ten times. The V and J genes are TRBV5-1 and TRBJ2-1, with a possible D match to TRBD1 (6 bases). The CDR3 runs 15 residues. In germline, CDR1 is SGHRS, CDR2 YFSETQ. V was shortened by 2 bases and J by 6 bases, with 15 bases between the two germline ends. The CDR3 reads CASSFAGVSGNEQFF. The CDR3, as DNA: TGCGCCAGCAGCTTTGCAGGGGTTTCGGGCAATGAGCAGTTCTTC. Together with reference TRBV5-1 and TRBJ2-1, the CDR3 gives the full variable domain: KAGVTQTPRYLIKTRGQQVTLSCSPISGHRSVSWYQQTPGQGLQFLFEYFSETQRNKGNFPGRFSGRQFSNSRSEMNVSTLELGDSALYLCASSFAGVSGNEQFFGPGTRLTVL.

The chain is built from TRBV13 and TRBJ2-5; 9 nucleotides match TRBD1. J lost 4 bases, V lost 5 bases, and 5 bases had no gene match. Germline loops: CDR1 PRHDT, CDR2 FYEKMQ (reference sequence). This CDR3 has 14 residues. In nucleotides, the CDR3 is TGTGCCAGCAGCATGGGACAGGGCGGAGAGACCCAGTACTTC. It translates to CASSMGQGGETQYF.

The rearrangement uses TRBV29-1 and TRBJ2-3; no definite D call. Trimming left V 7 bases short and J 3 bases short, with 17 bases between. There are 14 residues in the CDR3. CDR1 and CDR2 from the germline V gene are SQVTM and ANQGSEA. CDR3 nucleotides: TGCAGCGCCGCGCCGCCAGGAAGGACAGATACGCAGTATTTT. Translation: CSAAPPGRTDTQYF.

This chain joins TRBV29-1 and TRBJ2-7; no clear D. CDR1 SQVTM and CDR2 ANQGSEA come from the germline V gene. V shed 4 bases and J shed 1 base, with 8 bases lying between them. The CDR3 runs to 12 residues. The CDR3 is CSVVADSYEQYF. CDR3 DNA: TGCAGCGTTGTCGCTGATTCCTACGAGCAGTACTTC.

V usage is TRBV30 and J usage is TRBJ2-1; D remains ambiguous. The CDR3 sequence is 15 residues long. CDR1 is GTSNPN and CDR2 is SVGIG in the germline V gene (reference sequence). V lost 4 bases and J lost 0, with 13 bases in between. CDR3 in DNA: TGTGCCTGGATATACAGTGAGACCTCCTACAATGAGCAGTTCTTC. Translation gives CAWIYSETSYNEQFF.

This chain links TRBV6-5 with TRBJ2-1, with D perhaps TRBD1 or TRBD2 (6 bases each). CDR1 MNHEY and CDR2 SVGAGI come from the germline V gene. Trimming stripped 6 bases from V and 10 bases from J, with 13 bases between. The CDR3 is made up of 12 amino acids. The CDR3, as DNA: TGTGCCAGCAGAATTCAAGGGGGGGAGCAGTTCTTC. This encodes CASRIQGGEQFF.

This clone was recorded many times. The chain recombines TRBV2 with TRBJ2-7; 10 nucleotides line up with TRBD2. The length of the CDR3 is 13 residues. Per germline, CDR1 SNHLY and CDR2 FYNNEI. The ends lost 10 bases at V and 5 bases at J; junction bases unmatched: 8. The CDR3 is CAIRGTSVHEQYF. DNA for the CDR3: TGTGCCATCAGAGGGACTAGCGTCCACGAGCAGTACTTC.

J is TRBJ2-7 and V is TRBV9, with a tentative D call TRBD1 (5 bases). Per the germline V gene, CDR1 is SGDLS and CDR2 is YYNGEE. Trimming shortened V by 0 bases and J by 4 bases, and 14 bases separated the two germline ends. The CDR3 is made up of 15 amino acids. CDR3 residues: CASSVAGSIEYEQYF. The CDR3 region has the DNA TGTGCCAGCAGCGTAGCAGGGTCTATCGAGTACGAGCAGTACTTC.

This clone was recorded a few times. V is TRBV4-3 and J is TRBJ2-5; no definite D call. CDR1 LGHNA and CDR2 YSLEER come from the germline V gene. The CDR3 has 14 amino acids. V was cut by 0 bases and J by 4 bases, with 9 bases left in between. Here the CDR3 DNA reads TGCGCCAGCAGCCAAGATTTGCGAACAGAGACCCAGTACTTC. It specifies CASSQDLRTETQYF.

The rearrangement joins TRBV2 to TRBJ1-5, with D tentatively TRBD1 (6 bases). Germline values: CDR1 SNHLY, CDR2 FYNNEI. V was pared by 8 bases and J by 4 bases, with 12 bases between. This CDR3 has 13 amino acids. As DNA, the CDR3 is TGTGCCAGCCCCTACAGGGAGAATCAGCCCCAGCATTTT. This encodes CASPYRENQPQHF.

The V gene is TRBV29-1, the J gene TRBJ2-1; no clear D gene. CDR3 size: 12 residues. V was cut by 5 bases and J by 1 base, with 6 bases left in between. Germline V gives CDR1 SQVTM, CDR2 ANQGSEA. CDR3 sequence (DNA): TGCAGCGTTAAGAGGTCCTACAATGAGCAGTTCTTC. This codes for CSVKRSYNEQFF.

The rearrangement links TRBV7-3 to TRBJ2-3, with no clear D. Trimming stripped 0 bases from V and 5 bases from J, with 6 bases between. This CDR3 spans 13 amino acids. CDR1 is SGHTA, CDR2 FQGTGA, per germline. The CDR3 nucleotides read TGTGCCAGCAGCTTAACCAACCGAGATACGCAGTATTTT. It encodes CASSLTNRDTQYF.

The chain has TRBV27 and TRBJ1-2, with D perhaps matching TRBD1 (5 bases). CDR3 length: 11 residues. Trimming removed 10 bases at V and 3 bases at J, with 9 bases between. Per the germline V gene, CDR1 is MNHEY and CDR2 is SMNVEV (reference sequence). CDR3 sequence: CATGDYYGYTF. As DNA, the CDR3 is TGTGCCACCGGGGACTACTATGGCTACACCTTC.

V gene TRBV10-3 combines with J gene TRBJ1-3; D is unclear. Germline V CDR1 and CDR2: ENHRY, SYGVKD. V was clipped by 7 bases and J by 1 base, with 5 bases between them. The length of the CDR3 is 12 residues. CDR3 amino acids: CAIKVSGNTIYF. CDR3 bases: TGTGCCATCAAGGTATCTGGAAACACCATATATTTT.

The chain combines TRBV2 with TRBJ2-2; weak D call: TRBD1 (5 bases). V was shortened by 7 bases and J by 1 base, with 13 bases between the two germline ends. This CDR3 has 15 residues. Germline lookup yields CDR1 SNHLY and CDR2 FYNNEI. CDR3 nucleotides: TGTGCCAGCATCGCTGACAGAGTGAACACCGGGGAGCTGTTTTTT. Translation gives CASIADRVNTGELFF. Complete variable domain (other parts from reference TRBV2 and TRBJ2-2): EPEVTQTPSHQVTQMGQEVILRCVPISNHLYFYWYRQILGQKVEFLVSFYNNEISEKSEIFDDQFSVERPDGSNFTLKIRSTKLEDSAMYFCASIADRVNTGELFFGEGSRLTVL.

The chain joins TRBV5-1 to TRBJ2-5; 8 positions agree with TRBD2. V shed 1 base, J shed 5 bases, and the junction held 7 bases outside the gene matches. The CDR3 runs 15 residues. Germline lookup yields CDR1 SGHRS and CDR2 YFSETQ. The CDR3 sequence: CASSLLSGGLETQYF. For the CDR3, the DNA is TGCGCCAGCAGCTTGCTGAGCGGGGGTTTGGAGACCCAGTACTTC.

The V gene is TRBV6-5, the J gene TRBJ2-3; D gene ambiguous. CDR1 MNHEY and CDR2 SVGAGI come from the germline V gene. Trimming left V 5 bases short and J 0 bases short, with 9 bases between. CDR3 size: 14 residues. CDR3 amino acids: CASSPSTSTDTQYF. CDR3 DNA: TGTGCCAGCAGTCCGTCGACTAGCACAGATACGCAGTATTTT.

The rearrangement joins TRBV28 to TRBJ2-7; TRBD1 agrees at 9 bases. This CDR3 spans 15 amino acids. The trim removed 7 bases at V and 3 bases at J, leaving 10 bases unmatched. The germline V gene has CDR1 MDHEN and CDR2 SYDVKM. The CDR3 is CASTFSGTGNYEQYF. The DNA for the CDR3 is TGTGCCAGCACTTTCTCCGGGACAGGGAACTACGAGCAGTACTTC.

The rearrangement links TRBV6-5 to TRBJ1-1; the match to TRBD1 covers 7 bases. The CDR3 spans 14 residues. CDR1 MNHEY and CDR2 SVGAGI come from the germline V gene. V lost 4 bases and J lost 0; bases outside the gene matches: 2. CDR3 bases: TGTGCCAGCAGTTCTGGACAGGTGAACACTGAAGCTTTCTTT. As protein: CASSSGQVNTEAFF.

The chain joins TRBV9 to TRBJ2-1; TRBD2 agrees at 10 bases. The CDR3 sequence is 14 residues long. Germline CDR1 and CDR2: SGDLS and YYNGEE. The trim removed 4 bases at V and 5 bases at J, leaving 3 bases unmatched. The CDR3 sequence is CASSLTSGHNEQFF. CDR3 coding DNA: TGTGCCAGCAGCTTGACTAGCGGGCACAATGAGCAGTTCTTC.

The V gene is TRBV5-1, the J gene TRBJ2-3, with D perhaps TRBD1 or TRBD2 (5 bases each). Germline CDR1 reads SGHRS; CDR2 reads YFSETQ. The length of the CDR3 is 15 residues. V gave up 2 bases and J gave up 6 bases, with 16 bases separating them. In DNA, the CDR3 is TGCGCCAGCAGCTTCCGGGACCCTAGGGAGGATACGCAGTATTTT. This translates into CASSFRDPREDTQYF.